This entry lists 25 T cell receptor beta chains sequenced from one sample in a study of CD8 T cell repertoires and HIV-1 epitope variants. TCRdb's copy holds only in-frame clones and misses some; the assay was immunoSEQ multiplex PCR. Of about 4,100 clones in the sample, around 68% are singletons; the top ten hold more than 40%. Their recognized antigens are unknown. The sequencing input was cultured CD8+ T cells derived from PBMCs. These receptors all come from a male donor with HIV.

The chain has TRBV7-9 and TRBJ1-2; 7 bases align to TRBD1. CDR1 and CDR2 (germline): SEHNR, FQNEAQ (reference sequence). CDR3 length: 15 amino acids. V gave up 5 bases and J gave up 2 bases; unmatched junction bases: 8. The CDR3 loop is CASSPQGGLNYGYTF. CDR3 nucleotide sequence: TGTGCCAGCAGCCCCCAGGGGGGGTTGAACTATGGCTACACCTTC.

The chain couples TRBV28 to TRBJ1-4, with a possible D match to TRBD1 (5 bases). The germline CDR1 and CDR2 sequences are MDHEN and SYDVKM. V lost 8 bases and J lost 8, with 21 bases in between. This CDR3 contains 15 residues. The CDR3, as DNA: TGTGCCAGCGCAATTACTGGCCACCGGGGGGAAAAACTGTTTTTT. It encodes CASAITGHRGEKLFF.

The J gene is TRBJ2-7, the V gene TRBV7-9; a weak D match, TRBD1 (5 bases). The CDR3 is 14 amino acids. The V gene's germline CDR1 is SEHNR and CDR2 FQNEAQ (reference sequence). Trimming shortened V by 3 bases and J by 5 bases, and 14 bases separated the two germline ends. DNA for the CDR3: TGTGCCAGCAGCTTCATCAGGGCGACAGACGAGCAGTACTTC. It is translated as CASSFIRATDEQYF.

The chain uses TRBV18 and TRBJ1-5; D is ambiguous. The V gene's germline CDR1 is KGHSH and CDR2 LQKENI. The length of the CDR3 is 13 residues. V gave up 2 bases and J gave up 6 bases, with 8 bases separating them. The CDR3 coding sequence is TGTGCCAGCTCACCAGGGGAGCCTCAGCCCCAGCATTTT. Its protein product is CASSPGEPQPQHF.

This clone was counted once. V and J are TRBV7-2 and TRBJ2-5, with D perhaps TRBD1 (5 bases). The CDR3 sequence is 15 residues long. V gave up 2 bases and J gave up 2 bases, with 12 bases separating them. CDR1 is SGHTA, CDR2 FQGNSA, per germline. The CDR3 DNA follows: TGTGCCAGCAGCTTAAATTCCCGACAGCAAGAGACCCAGTACTTC. It yields the protein CASSLNSRQQETQYF.

The rearrangement links TRBV6-5 to TRBJ2-3; unclear D gene. Trimming pared 0 bases from V and 3 bases from J, leaving 4 bases between. This CDR3 contains 13 residues. Germline V gene lookup returns CDR1 MNHEY and CDR2 SVGAGI. CDR3 in amino acids: CASSYSNTDTQYF. In DNA form, the CDR3 reads TGTGCCAGCAGTTACTCGAATACAGATACGCAGTATTTT.

There are a few counts of this clone. This chain connects TRBV28 to TRBJ1-6, with D unresolved. The CDR3 is 12 amino acids. Germline loops: CDR1 MDHEN, CDR2 SYDVKM. Trimming shortened V by 2 bases and J by 8 bases, and 4 bases separated the two germline ends. CDR3 region: CASSLGDSPLHF. The CDR3, as DNA: TGTGCCAGCAGTTTAGGGGATTCACCCCTCCACTTT.

The chain combines TRBV5-1 with TRBJ1-4, with 9 positions matching TRBD1. This CDR3 comprises 14 residues. V shed 2 bases, J shed 7 bases, and the junction held 3 bases outside the gene matches. CDR1 and CDR2 (germline): SGHRS, YFSETQ. The CDR3 sequence is CASSFTGGVEKLFF. The CDR3 DNA follows: TGCGCCAGCAGCTTTACAGGGGGCGTTGAAAAACTGTTTTTT.

This clone was seen a handful of times. The chain uses TRBV13 and TRBJ1-2, with 8 bases identical to TRBD1. This CDR3 has 15 amino acids. CDR1 and CDR2 from the germline V gene are PRHDT and FYEKMQ (reference sequence). V trimming: 4 bases; J trimming: 4 bases; junction bases outside the gene matches: 8. The CDR3 sequence is CASSSQEDRVYGYTF. In nucleotides, the CDR3 is TGTGCCAGCAGCTCGCAGGAGGACAGGGTCTATGGCTACACCTTC.

The rearrangement uses TRBV6-6 and TRBJ2-7; 7 bases are shared with TRBD2. V lost 0 bases to trimming and J lost 3 bases; unmatched junction nucleotides: 2. This CDR3 region has 14 residues. Germline V lookup: CDR1 MNHNY, CDR2 SVGAGI (reference sequence). The CDR3 nucleotides read TGTGCCAGCAGTTACTCAGGGGAGGGCTACGAGCAGTACTTC. Translation: CASSYSGEGYEQYF.

The chain joins TRBV7-8 to TRBJ2-7; D unclear. Trimming shortened V by 8 bases and J by 7 bases, and 9 bases separated the two germline ends. The CDR3 contains 10 residues. The germline V gene encodes CDR1 SGHVS and CDR2 FQNEAQ. The CDR3, as DNA: TGTGCCAGCGGAGACAATGAGCAGTACTTC. Its translation: CASGDNEQYF.

This clone has only one observation. This rearrangement joins TRBV13 to TRBJ2-2; D may be TRBD2 (7 bases). This CDR3 spans 16 amino acids. Germline CDR1 PRHDT, CDR2 FYEKMQ (reference sequence). The V end lost 0 bases, the J end lost 2 bases, and 10 bases lay between the germline ends. The DNA for the CDR3 is TGTGCCAGCAGCTTAGGCGGGGGGCCCAACACCGGGGAGCTGTTTTTT. This gives the protein CASSLGGGPNTGELFF. The full variable domain, its missing parts supplied by reference TRBV13 and TRBJ2-2, is AAGVIQSPRHLIKEKRETATLKCYPIPRHDTVYWYQQGPGQDPQFLISFYEKMQSDKGSIPDRFSAQQFSDYHSELNMSSLELGDSALYFCASSLGGGPNTGELFFGEGSRLTVL.

CDR3 nucleotides: TGTGCCAGCAGCGTAGCTGATGGGATGATGAACACTGAAGCTTTCTTT. Protein sequence: CASSVADGMMNTEAFF. The chain couples TRBV9 to TRBJ1-1, with unresolved D. With 0 bases removed from V and 0 bases from J, the gap between germline ends came to 12 bases. Germline CDR1 SGDLS, CDR2 YYNGEE. The CDR3 covers 16 residues.

V is TRBV27 and J is TRBJ1-1; tentatively, D is TRBD1 (5 bases). This CDR3 region has 13 residues. Trimming shortened V by 6 bases and J by 3 bases, and 11 bases separated the two germline ends. Germline CDR1 MNHEY, CDR2 SMNVEV (reference sequence). CDR3 protein: CASSRQGDTEAFF. In DNA form, the CDR3 reads TGTGCCAGCAGCAGGCAGGGCGACACTGAAGCTTTCTTT.

V and J are TRBV11-1 and TRBJ2-5; unclear D gene. The length of the CDR3 is 15 residues. Germline CDR1 and CDR2: SGHAT and FQDESV (reference sequence). The ends were cut back, 7 bases at V and 0 bases at J, with 15 bases in the middle. The chain's CDR3 is CASTPFLSNQETQYF. CDR3 coding DNA: TGTGCCAGCACGCCTTTTTTGAGCAACCAAGAGACCCAGTACTTC.

In its sample, this clone was seen a few times. The J gene is TRBJ2-3, the V gene TRBV6-4; 13 bases match TRBD2. The CDR3 spans 16 residues. The germline gives CDR1 MRHNA, CDR2 SNTAGT. J lost 4 bases, V lost 2 bases, and 3 bases had no gene match. This chain's CDR3 is CASSDATSGGSDTQYF. In nucleotides, the CDR3 is TGTGCCAGCAGTGACGCGACTAGCGGGGGGTCAGATACGCAGTATTTT.

This rearrangement joins TRBV27 to TRBJ2-7; unclear D gene. The germline V and J ends were trimmed by 2 bases and 0 bases, with 11 bases remaining between them. The CDR3 has 15 amino acids. CDR1 is MNHEY, CDR2 SMNVEV, per germline (reference sequence). The CDR3 DNA reads as TGTGCCAGCAGTTTACAAGCCGGTAGCTCCTACGAGCAGTACTTC. It specifies CASSLQAGSSYEQYF.

Here the CDR3 DNA reads TGTGCCAGCAGCTATATTGACTCAGGCTACGAGCAGTACTTC. It specifies CASSYIDSGYEQYF. The V call is TRBV5-6, the J call TRBJ2-7; no definite D call. CDR3 length: 14 residues. CDR1 and CDR2 from the germline V gene are SGHDT and YYEEEE. Deletions cut 3 bases from V and 3 bases from J, with 13 bases between. Using reference TRBV5-6 and TRBJ2-7 for the parts outside the CDR3, the full variable domain is DAGVTQSPTHLIKTRGQQVTLRCSPKSGHDTVSWYQQALGQGPQFIFQYYEEEERQRGNFPDRFSGHQFPNYSSELNVNALLLGDSALYLCASSYIDSGYEQYFGPGTRLTVT.

The chain carries TRBV5-6 and TRBJ1-3; D uncertain. Trimming took 5 bases from V and 4 from J, leaving 7 bases between them. This CDR3 region has 12 residues. Germline loops: CDR1 SGHDT, CDR2 YYEEEE. CDR3 sequence (DNA): TGTGCCAGCAGAAAATGGGGAAACACCATATATTTT. This sequence encodes CASRKWGNTIYF.

This clone showed up just once. The V call is TRBV27, the J call TRBJ2-2; no definite D call. The germline gives CDR1 MNHEY, CDR2 SMNVEV (reference sequence). Between the trimmed V and J ends, which lost 5 bases and 7 bases, there was a span of 11 bases. The length of the CDR3 is 13 residues. As DNA, the CDR3 is TGTGCCAGCAGTCTTAACTCGGGCGGGGAGCTGTTTTTT. Residues: CASSLNSGGELFF.

The chain joins TRBV5-6 to TRBJ2-5; D is uncertain. Germline V gene data show CDR1 as SGHDT and CDR2 as YYEEEE. The V gene lost 2 bases and the J gene lost 2 bases, with 10 bases spanning the gap. The CDR3 runs 14 residues. CDR3 nucleotide sequence: TGTGCCAGCAGCTTCCTAACACCTCAAGAGACCCAGTACTTC. It specifies CASSFLTPQETQYF. Variable domain in full (rest from reference TRBV5-6 and TRBJ2-5): DAGVTQSPTHLIKTRGQQVTLRCSPKSGHDTVSWYQQALGQGPQFIFQYYEEEERQRGNFPDRFSGHQFPNYSSELNVNALLLGDSALYLCASSFLTPQETQYFGPGTRLLVL.

CDR3 bases: TGTGCCAGCAGCTTGGGTGTAGGGGCTCGAGAGCAGTTCTTC. It is translated as CASSLGVGAREQFF. The chain is built from TRBV7-9 and TRBJ2-1, with TRBD1 as a possible D gene (5 bases). The CDR3 totals 14 residues. The V gene lost 3 bases and the J gene lost 10 bases, with 16 bases spanning the gap. Germline loops: CDR1 SEHNR, CDR2 FQNEAQ (reference sequence).

In this sample, this clone turned up a few times. The chain has TRBV7-9 and TRBJ1-2; 7 bases are shared with TRBD1. V lost 6 bases, J lost 4 bases, and 8 bases stayed unmatched. This CDR3 comprises 14 residues. Germline-derived CDR1 and CDR2 are SEHNR and FQNEAQ (reference sequence). The chain's CDR3 is CASRPTGDGYGYTF. CDR3 nucleotides: TGTGCCAGCAGGCCCACAGGGGACGGCTATGGCTACACCTTC.

The chain uses TRBV21-1 and TRBJ1-1. TRBV21-1 counts as a pseudogene. This CDR3 comprises 20 residues. The DNA of the CDR3 is TGTGCCAGCAGCATTAAGCAGGGAGAAGAAGAGAAGGGAACAATCCCTGAAGCTTTCTTT. Its protein product is CASSIKQGEEEKGTIPEAFF.

The chain carries TRBV4-1 and TRBJ1-2; 8 bases agree with TRBD1. The V gene's germline CDR1 is MGHRA and CDR2 YSYEKL. Losses at the gene ends were 0 bases for V and 4 bases for J; bases not matched to a gene: 10. The CDR3 is made up of 17 amino acids. CDR3 DNA: TGCGCCAGCAGCCAAGATCCGCAGGGGGCGCAAAGCTATGGCTACACCTTC. Translated: CASSQDPQGAQSYGYTF.